The 14 T cell receptor beta chains given below trace back to one sample, sequenced in a study of T-cell memory formation after mild COVID-19 (dated by TCRdb to the early 2020s). Library creation used 5' RACE. The sequencing machine was an Illumina NovaSeq 6000. TCRdb trimmed the raw reads at Q25, called clones with MiXCR and kept productive beta chains. Every CDR3 protein is listed once, alongside the most common genes and DNA of its rows. The sample table contains approximately 190,000 distinct CDR3 sequences; only one count was recorded for 15% to 20% of them. The ten largest clones take up roughly 2.3% of the sample. Sequenced material: PBMCs or a T cell subset sorted from them (not recorded which). The receptors derive from an adult woman who had mild COVID-19 (a few samples of this study predate the infection). The sample titles of this study are shuffled in the database, so cell type and time point are left out; the donor was told from shared clones.

This clonotype was found a few times. The chain couples TRBV5-1 to TRBJ1-4; the D gene is possibly TRBD1 (5 bases). The germline V and J ends were trimmed by 0 bases and 4 bases, with 7 bases remaining between them. CDR1 and CDR2 (germline): SGHRS, YFSETQ. This CDR3 comprises 14 residues. For the CDR3, the DNA is TGCGCCAGCAGCTTGGGACAGAATAATGAAAAACTGTTTTTT. Amino acids: CASSLGQNNEKLFF.

This clonotype was observed a few times. The J gene is TRBJ1-5, the V gene TRBV24-1; 8 bases match TRBD1. Trimming at V came to 4 bases and at J to 2 bases, leaving 6 bases not matched to a gene. The germline V gene encodes CDR1 KGHDR and CDR2 SFDVKD. The CDR3 spans 16 residues. This CDR3 reads CATSDRSTGGNQPQHF. In DNA, the CDR3 is TGTGCCACCAGTGACCGATCGACAGGGGGCAATCAGCCCCAGCATTTT.

This clonotype was counted between two and nine times. At one of its ends the junction is not consistent with the germline gene, which may arise from a read error. The chain uses TRBV7-6 and TRBJ2-5, with D perhaps TRBD2 (6 bases). The germline gives CDR1 SGHVS, CDR2 FNYEAQ. The CDR3 loop spans 12 amino acids. This CDR3 reads CASSLPGESQYF. CDR3 coding DNA: TGTGCCAGCAGCTTACCGGGGGAGAGCCAGTACTTC.

This clonotype was observed many times. V is TRBV24-1 and J is TRBJ2-3; D may be TRBD1 (6 bases). Trimming took off 4 bases at V and 5 bases at J, with 12 bases between the two ends. The CDR3 consists of 14 residues. In germline, CDR1 is KGHDR, CDR2 SFDVKD. Here the CDR3 reads CATSEQGVRDTQYF. The DNA for the CDR3 is TGTGCCACCAGTGAACAGGGAGTACGAGATACGCAGTATTTT.

This clonotype was picked up many times. The chain links TRBV18 to TRBJ1-1, with TRBD1 as a possible D gene (6 bases). The length of the CDR3 is 13 residues. V lost 5 bases and J lost 3, with 10 bases in between. Looked up from germline, CDR1 is KGHSH and CDR2 is LQKENI. CDR3: CASSSNRDTEAFF. The CDR3 DNA reads as TGTGCCAGCTCATCCAACAGGGACACTGAAGCTTTCTTT.

This clonotype has only a few counts. The rearrangement uses TRBV9 and TRBJ2-7; 12 bases line up with TRBD2. J was trimmed by 6 bases and V by 3 bases; bases with no gene match: 4. Germline CDR1 SGDLS, CDR2 YYNGEE. CDR3 size: 14 residues. CDR3 in amino acids: CASSETSGSGEQYF. The CDR3 DNA is TGTGCCAGCAGCGAGACTAGCGGGAGTGGCGAGCAGTACTTC. Full variable domain (remainder filled in from reference TRBV9 and TRBJ2-7): DSGVTQTPKHLITATGQRVTLRCSPRSGDLSVYWYQQSLDQGLQFLIQYYNGEERAKGNILERFSAQQFPDLHSELNLSSLELGDSALYFCASSETSGSGEQYFGPGTRLTVT.

This clonotype was seen a few times. The chain couples TRBV12-3 or TRBV12-4 to TRBJ2-7; unclear D gene. V was trimmed by 6 bases and J by 2 bases, leaving 11 bases between them. CDR3 length: 13 residues. This chain's CDR3 is CASSPLPPYEQYF. The CDR3, as DNA: TGTGCCAGCAGCCCCTTGCCCCCCTACGAGCAGTACTTC.

This chain connects TRBV20-1 to TRBJ1-5; D unclear. Germline V gives CDR1 DFQATT, CDR2 SNEGSKA (reference sequence). The CDR3 covers 16 residues. V was pared by 3 bases and J by 2 bases, with 17 bases between. CDR3 DNA: TGCAGTGCTAGCCCTATCCAGGCGATGCGCAATCAGCCCCAGCATTTT. This gives the protein CSASPIQAMRNQPQHF.

This rearrangement joins TRBV14 to TRBJ1-1, with TRBD1 as a possible D gene (5 bases). The CDR3 spans 15 residues. V lost 4 bases to trimming and J lost 1 base, with 13 bases between them. The germline V gene has CDR1 SGHDN and CDR2 FVKESK. The CDR3 nucleotides read TGTGCCAGCAGCCGACGGGGGTTTCAGAACACTGAAGCTTTCTTT. Residues: CASSRRGFQNTEAFF.

This clonotype was recorded at least ten times. This rearrangement joins TRBV4-1 to TRBJ2-1, with D unresolved. CDR3 length equals 15 residues. The V end lost 1 base, the J end lost 4 bases, and 11 bases lay between the germline ends. Germline CDR1 and CDR2: MGHRA and YSYEKL. CDR3 amino acids: CASSQAQLLYNEQFF. The CDR3 DNA follows: TGCGCCAGCAGCCAAGCTCAACTACTTTACAATGAGCAGTTCTTC.

This clonotype was counted a few times. The chain links TRBV24-1 to TRBJ1-5; 10 nucleotides line up with TRBD1. Germline trimming cut 9 bases from V and 6 bases from J; bases unmatched to any gene: 22. This CDR3 has 19 amino acids. From germline, CDR1 is KGHDR and CDR2 SFDVKD. The CDR3, as DNA: TGTGCCACCCTACGACGGAATCCCGGGGACAGGGGTCAGAGTCAGCCCCAGCATTTT. Residues: CATLRRNPGDRGQSQPQHF.

The chain recombines TRBV7-8 with TRBJ1-1, with D uncertain. Germline V gives CDR1 SGHVS, CDR2 FQNEAQ. The V end lost 2 bases, the J end lost 0 bases, and 7 bases lay between the germline ends. The CDR3 consists of 14 residues. The CDR3 loop reads CASSLMGMNTEAFF. The CDR3 nucleotides are TGTGCCAGCAGCTTAATGGGGATGAACACTGAAGCTTTCTTT.

The table lists this clonotype with a few counts. This chain uses TRBV29-1 with TRBJ1-1, with a weak D call TRBD1 (6 bases). V was clipped by 5 bases and J by 5 bases, with 9 bases between them. This CDR3 has 11 amino acids. The germline V gene has CDR1 SQVTM and CDR2 ANQGSEA. The DNA of the CDR3 is TGCAGCGTTACAGGGATGACTGAAGCTTTCTTT. This gives the protein CSVTGMTEAFF.

The chain uses TRBV5-6 and TRBJ2-7, with 14 bases fitting TRBD2. The ends lost 4 bases at V and 5 bases at J; junction bases unmatched: 8. Germline V lookup: CDR1 SGHDT, CDR2 YYEEEE. This CDR3 has 16 amino acids. The DNA of the CDR3 is TGTGCCAGCAGCGGGGGGACTAGCGGGAGCATCGACGAGCAGTACTTC. Its translation is CASSGGTSGSIDEQYF.